This record concerns one T cell receptor beta chain sequence. This clone may be a read error of a much larger clone one base away. No conserved phenylalanine or tryptophan is present at the end of the CDR3, so a read error is the likely explanation. Both blood RNA, taken from unsorted whole blood, and germline DNA were extracted. This entry comes from a study of tumor-infiltrating lymphocytes in primary liver carcinoma. The CDR3 runs to 16 residues. Germline V gene data show CDR1 as SGHAT and CDR2 as FQDESV (reference sequence). V lost 1 base to trimming and J lost 2 bases; unmatched junction nucleotides: 6. A constant-region primer served to make TCR beta cDNA from around 540 ng total RNA. Investigators got TCR beta libraries out of three nested multiplex PCR rounds, done with slightly modified ARM-PCR. Researchers ran the first two PCR rounds for ten to eleven cycles each with TRBV1-TRBV30 forward primers and a C-beta reverse primer. TCRdb fed the multiplex PCR reads into MiXCR, producing one record per CDR3 protein. The data show approximately 300,000 distinct CDR3 sequences, approximately 65% seen once.

The rearrangement uses TRBV11-1 and TRBJ2-7, with 9 bases identical to TRBD2. This sequence was found in a man in his forties with primary liver carcinoma and hepatitis B virus infection. The sample consisted of peripheral blood. For the CDR3, the DNA is TGTGCCAGCAGCTTAGTGGGGACTAGCAGACCCTACGAGCAGTACCTC. Translated, it gives CASSLVGTSRPYEQYL.